These 23 T cell receptor beta chains were sequenced from one sample in a study of shared clonotypes between healthy human individuals. The data were produced by immunoSEQ multiplex PCR, yet TCRdb's version contains in-frame clones alone and is incomplete. The table has approximately 640,000 clones, roughly 78% seen once; the top ten hold approximately 1.8%. Source material: memory CD4+ T cells sorted from blood. Indicated subset: CD45RA-negative fraction. All receptors come from a woman aged 25 to 39 in good health.

V gene TRBV7-2 combines with J gene TRBJ2-3; no clear D. V shed 1 base and J shed 8 bases, with 19 bases lying between them. The CDR3 has 16 amino acids. CDR1 is SGHTA and CDR2 is FQGNSA in the germline V gene. The CDR3 here is CASSLGRAPVRATQYF. The CDR3 DNA is TGTGCCAGCAGCTTAGGCCGGGCCCCCGTGAGAGCTACGCAGTATTTT.

This clone came up a few times. The chain recombines TRBV11-1 with TRBJ2-7, with D perhaps assigned TRBD1 or TRBD2 (5 bases each). The CDR3 is made up of 15 amino acids. The germline V gene has CDR1 SGHAT and CDR2 FQDESV (reference sequence). V was trimmed by 4 bases and J by 0 bases, leaving 13 bases between them. Written as DNA, the CDR3 is TGTGCCAGCAGCTCACAGGTTGGGAGCTCCTACGAGCAGTACTTC. The encoded protein is CASSSQVGSSYEQYF.

The chain links TRBV7-9 to TRBJ2-1; 10 positions agree with TRBD1. Germline values: CDR1 SEHNR, CDR2 FQNEAQ (reference sequence). This CDR3 has 16 residues. Trimming at V came to 6 bases and at J to 1 base, leaving 6 bases not matched to a gene. The chain's CDR3 is CASSPTGGRSYNEQFF. In nucleotides, the CDR3 is TGTGCCAGCAGTCCGACAGGGGGCCGGTCCTACAATGAGCAGTTCTTC.

The genes are TRBV9 and TRBJ2-3; D is unclear. The CDR3 loop spans 14 amino acids. Germline V gene lookup returns CDR1 SGDLS and CDR2 YYNGEE. With 2 bases removed from V and 2 bases from J, the gap between germline ends came to 9 bases. For the CDR3, the DNA is TGTGCCAGCAGCGTGGGGTCTTCCACAGATACGCAGTATTTT. Encoded protein: CASSVGSSTDTQYF.

The chain combines TRBV19 with TRBJ2-6; 7 bases are shared with TRBD2. After removal of 4 bases from V and 0 bases from J, the junction contained 0 bases not matched to a gene. The CDR3 extends over 15 amino acids. Germline V gives CDR1 LNHDA, CDR2 SQIVND (reference sequence). In DNA form, the CDR3 reads TGTGCCAGTAGTAGGGAGGGCTCTGGGGCCAACGTCCTGACTTTC. Encoded protein: CASSREGSGANVLTF.

The chain combines TRBV11-2 with TRBJ1-1, with 7 bases fitting TRBD1. Germline V gives CDR1 SGHAT, CDR2 FQNNGV. With 8 bases clipped from V and 3 bases from J, the junction kept 6 bases outside the gene matches. This CDR3 is 13 amino acids long. The CDR3 is CASGFTGDTEAFF. In nucleotides, the CDR3 is TGTGCCAGCGGTTTTACAGGGGACACTGAAGCTTTCTTT.

This chain joins TRBV10-2 and TRBJ2-4; 7 bases are a match to TRBD2. The CDR3 spans 18 residues. The germline V gene encodes CDR1 WSHSY and CDR2 SAAADI. Trimming cost V 1 base and J 3 bases; bases outside gene matches: 12. The chain's CDR3 is CASSEYGSAGADKNIQYF. The CDR3 nucleotides read TGCGCCAGCAGTGAGTACGGGTCGGCGGGAGCAGACAAAAACATTCAGTACTTC.

V gene TRBV9 combines with J gene TRBJ1-5, with TRBD1 matching 7 bases. After removal of 2 bases from V and 9 bases from J, the junction contained 23 bases not matched to a gene. There are 19 residues in the CDR3. CDR1 and CDR2 from the germline V gene are SGDLS and YYNGEE. The CDR3 coding sequence is TGTGCCAGCAGCGTTTTATGGGTGAGCGACAGGGTTCTAGGGTTGCCCCAGCATTTT. Amino acid sequence: CASSVLWVSDRVLGLPQHF.

Turning to this clone: The sample holds other DNA sequences that translate to the same CDR3. This chain links TRBV18 with TRBJ2-3; 7 positions agree with TRBD2. The CDR3 loop spans 15 amino acids. Germline loops: CDR1 KGHSH, CDR2 LQKENI. Germline trimming cut 3 bases from V and 0 bases from J; bases unmatched to any gene: 3. This chain's CDR3 is CASSPRRGSTDTQYF. CDR3 bases: TGTGCCAGCTCACCCCGGCGGGGGAGCACAGATACGCAGTATTTT.

There are a few counts of this clone. This rearrangement joins TRBV28 to TRBJ2-2; tentatively, D is TRBD2 (6 bases). The V end was cut by 0 bases, the J end by 3 bases, with 8 bases between. CDR3 length: 15 residues. Germline-derived CDR1 and CDR2 are MDHEN and SYDVKM. CDR3 loop: CASSLWTGDTGELFF. CDR3 DNA sequence: TGTGCCAGCAGTTTATGGACGGGAGACACCGGGGAGCTGTTTTTT.

The V and J genes are TRBV28 and TRBJ1-1; D remains unclear. The germline V gene has CDR1 MDHEN and CDR2 SYDVKM. This CDR3 comprises 15 residues. Trimming removed 6 bases from V and 1 base from J, with 15 bases in between. The DNA for the CDR3 is TGTGCCAGCAGGATCCTCTTGCCGGGGAACACTGAAGCTTTCTTT. It is translated as CASRILLPGNTEAFF.

The chain recombines TRBV6-1 with TRBJ1-4; no clear D. Germline CDR1 reads MNHNS; CDR2 reads SASEGT. V lost 10 bases to trimming and J lost 0 bases, with 15 bases between them. This CDR3 region has 15 residues. CDR3 loop: CATRLGRTTNEKLFF. CDR3 DNA sequence: TGTGCCACACGATTGGGGAGAACAACTAATGAAAAACTGTTTTTT.

This clone was recorded a few times. The V and J genes are TRBV5-1 and TRBJ2-7; 7 bases match TRBD2. The CDR3 has 16 residues. CDR1 is SGHRS, CDR2 YFSETQ, per germline. Germline trimming cut 0 bases from V and 3 bases from J; bases unmatched to any gene: 9. CDR3 loop: CASSLARLAVNYEQYF. In DNA form, the CDR3 reads TGCGCCAGCAGCTTGGCTCGGCTAGCGGTGAACTACGAGCAGTACTTC.

The chain combines TRBV5-1 with TRBJ1-5; D call uncertain. This CDR3 spans 16 amino acids. V was shortened by 0 bases and J by 0 bases, with 10 bases between the two germline ends. Germline CDR1 SGHRS, CDR2 YFSETQ. CDR3 loop: CASSLGDPRSNQPQHF. In nucleotides, the CDR3 is TGCGCCAGCAGCTTGGGGGATCCCCGTAGCAATCAGCCCCAGCATTTT.

This clone was counted a single time. This chain joins TRBV9 and TRBJ2-5, with D possibly TRBD1 on 5 matching bases. The CDR3 sequence is 15 residues long. From germline, CDR1 is SGDLS and CDR2 YYNGEE. V lost 0 bases and J lost 7, with 16 bases in between. The CDR3: CASSVGGSLETTQYF. The DNA for the CDR3 is TGTGCCAGCAGCGTAGGGGGCTCCCTAGAGACGACCCAGTACTTC.

The V gene is TRBV6-4, the J gene TRBJ2-7, with TRBD1 identical over 9 bases. CDR3 length: 15 amino acids. CDR1 and CDR2 (germline): MRHNA, SNTAGT. The J segment lost 0 bases and the V segment lost 3 bases, leaving 3 bases of the junction unmatched. The CDR3 loop is CASSELQGASYEQYF. The CDR3 DNA reads as TGTGCCAGCAGTGAACTACAGGGGGCCTCCTACGAGCAGTACTTC.

Remarks on this clone: Other DNA variants within this sample encode the same CDR3. The chain combines TRBV18 with TRBJ1-2, with 8 bases that match TRBD1. The CDR3 contains 13 residues. Germline CDR1 reads KGHSH; CDR2 reads LQKENI. V lost 6 bases and J lost 4; bases outside the gene matches: 4. DNA for the CDR3: TGTGCCAGCTCCCCGGACAGGGCCTATGGCTACACCTTC. It codes for CASSPDRAYGYTF.

V and J are TRBV25-1 and TRBJ2-1, with TRBD2 matching 8 bases. Germline lookup yields CDR1 MGHDK and CDR2 SYGVNS. This CDR3 has 16 residues. V lost 3 bases to trimming and J lost 8 bases; unmatched junction nucleotides: 12. In DNA, the CDR3 is TGTGCCAGCAGTGATACGCCGGGACTAGAGTTTTATGAGCAGTTCTTC. Translated: CASSDTPGLEFYEQFF.

Notes on this clone: The same CDR3 is also encoded by other DNA sequences in this sample. The chain carries TRBV2 and TRBJ1-1; D is uncertain. The CDR3 spans 13 residues. V lost 6 bases and J lost 5, with 13 bases in between. The germline V gene has CDR1 SNHLY and CDR2 FYNNEI. CDR3 coding DNA: TGTGCCAGCAGAAGGGTGGAGAGGACTGAAGCTTTCTTT. As protein: CASRRVERTEAFF.

There are a few counts of this clone. The genes are TRBV5-8 and TRBJ2-7; 9 nucleotides line up with TRBD1. Germline V CDR1 and CDR2: SGHTS, YDEGEE. The V gene end was trimmed by 0 bases and the J gene end by 7 bases; junction bases not matched to a gene: 8. The CDR3 runs 15 residues. CDR3 protein: CASSLVTQGAGEQYF. Here the CDR3 DNA reads TGTGCCAGCAGCTTGGTGACACAGGGGGCGGGTGAGCAGTACTTC.

The rearrangement links TRBV5-1 to TRBJ2-4, with 8 bases lining up with TRBD2. The CDR3 is 16 residues long. V lost 5 bases to trimming and J lost 8 bases; unmatched junction nucleotides: 15. CDR1 and CDR2 from the germline V gene are SGHRS and YFSETQ. CDR3 bases: TGCGCCAGCAGTTCCCCGGGACTAGGCGGCGGTGACATTCAGTACTTC. It encodes CASSSPGLGGGDIQYF.

A note on this clone: At one end the junction does not follow the germline gene, possibly because of a read error. The chain joins TRBV6-5 to TRBJ1-3; the D is unclear. The CDR3 covers 13 residues. Germline V gene sequence: CDR1 MNHEY, CDR2 SVGAGI. In DNA, the CDR3 is TGTGCCAGCAGCTTTGGGTCTGCAAACACCATATATTTT. Translation gives CASSFGSANTIYF.

The chain combines TRBV10-3 with TRBJ1-3, with no clear D. This CDR3 has 17 residues. V was trimmed by 10 bases and J by 2 bases, leaving 24 bases between them. The germline V gene has CDR1 ENHRY and CDR2 SYGVKD. CDR3 bases: TGTGCCACCCAAGACTCCCTTCTAGACTGGACTGGAAACACCATATATTTT. Translation gives CATQDSLLDWTGNTIYF.